This TCR beta chain was captured by sequencing in a study of radiotherapy plus CTLA-4 blockade in lung cancer. About the research overall: For 18% of patients, objective responses occurred, and around 31% had disease control. Whole-study findings and limits: Clones of tumor-derived TCRs expanded in blood after radiotherapy plus ipilimumab.

Germline values: CDR1 WNHNN, CDR2 SYGVQD (reference sequence). This CDR3 has 13 amino acids. V was pared by 5 bases and J by 4 bases, with 2 bases of the junction left unmatched. Libraries were prepared by immunoSEQ multiplex PCR; TCRdb keeps only in-frame clonotypes and omits some of them. Seen here are 45,000 to 55,000 clones, roughly 80% observed once, and the top ten hold roughly 2.9%. About this clone: The antigen remains unidentified.

Sequenced material: peripheral blood, taken from a patient treated with radiotherapy plus ipilimumab. This chain uses TRBV10-1 with TRBJ1-5; 7 bases fit TRBD1. The sequence came from a human donor with non-small cell lung cancer who had a partial response to radiotherapy plus ipilimumab. In nucleotides, the CDR3 is TGCGCCAGCAGTAGACAGGGTAATCAGCCCCAGCATTTT. It is translated as CASSRQGNQPQHF.